The 10 T cell receptor beta chains listed next were all sequenced from one sample in a study of blood T cell repertoires in COVID-19. Measured with immunoSEQ multiplex PCR; TCRdb has only the in-frame clones, and not every one. The data show some 50,000 clones, around nine tenths seen once. Sequencing input: peripheral blood. These receptors all come from a woman in her 70s with active COVID-19.

This clone has a single count. The chain has TRBV7-8 and TRBJ2-3, with D uncertain. Germline assignment: CDR1 SGHVS and CDR2 FQNEAQ. This CDR3 region has 12 residues. Trimming left V 3 bases short and J 6 bases short, with 7 bases between. CDR3 nucleotides: TGTGCCAGCAGCTTGGCGGAGGATACGCAGTATTTT. This translates into CASSLAEDTQYF.

V and J are TRBV28 and TRBJ2-7; TRBD1 is a possible D gene (5 bases). Germline CDR1 MDHEN, CDR2 SYDVKM. The CDR3 loop spans 13 amino acids. Trimming shortened V by 3 bases and J by 2 bases, and 8 bases separated the two germline ends. In DNA, the CDR3 is TGTGCCAGCAGTTTTGGCAGGGCCTACGAGCAGTACTTC. This codes for CASSFGRAYEQYF.

CDR3 region: CAVSGMGGEQYF. CDR3 DNA sequence: TGTGCCGTGAGCGGGATGGGTGGGGAGCAGTACTTC. The chain couples TRBV19 to TRBJ2-7; 7 nucleotides agree with TRBD2. The CDR3 runs 12 residues. The junction had 11 bases not matched to a gene; V was cut back by 11 bases and J by 7 bases. Per germline, CDR1 LNHDA and CDR2 SQIVND (reference sequence). Drawing the rest from reference TRBV19 and TRBJ2-7, the complete variable domain is DGGITQSPKYLFRKEGQNVTLSCEQNLNHDAMYWYRQDPGQGLRLIYYSQIVNDFQKGDIAEGYSVSREKKESFPLTVTSAQKNPTAFYLCAVSGMGGEQYFGPGTRLTVT.

The chain joins TRBV24-1 to TRBJ1-6; 8 bases line up with TRBD1. CDR3 length: 14 residues. Germline V gene lookup returns CDR1 KGHDR and CDR2 SFDVKD. J gave up 7 bases and V 8 bases, and 6 bases lay outside the gene matches. Here the CDR3 reads CATTKGQENSPLHF. CDR3 nucleotide sequence: TGTGCCACCACCAAGGGACAGGAGAATTCACCCCTCCACTTT.

The DNA of the CDR3 is TGTGCCAGCAGCTCTGCGGGAGGATACGAGCAGTACTTC. It is translated as CASSSAGGYEQYF. The rearrangement joins TRBV5-4 to TRBJ2-7, with TRBD2 matching over 8 bases. J gave up 4 bases and V 3 bases, and 3 bases lay outside the gene matches. The CDR3 is made up of 13 amino acids. Germline CDR1 and CDR2: SGHNT and YYREEE (reference sequence).

J is TRBJ2-7 and V is TRBV24-1; 8 bases align to TRBD1. V shed 4 bases and J 5 bases; nucleotides not matched to a gene: 3. The CDR3 extends over 13 amino acids. Germline V lookup: CDR1 KGHDR, CDR2 SFDVKD. CDR3 bases: TGTGCCACCAGTGACCTGGACAGGGACGAGCAGTACTTC. Amino acid sequence: CATSDLDRDEQYF.

This clone came up once. The gene calls are TRBV19 and TRBJ1-4; no clear D gene. Germline V gene sequence: CDR1 LNHDA, CDR2 SQIVND (reference sequence). This CDR3 has 15 residues. V lost 4 bases and J lost 5, with 14 bases in between. The CDR3 DNA reads TGTGCCAGTAGTAGATCCACAGAGCCGAATGAAAAACTGTTTTTT. Protein product: CASSRSTEPNEKLFF.

The V and J genes are TRBV5-4 and TRBJ1-2, with 8 bases matching TRBD1. The germline CDR1 and CDR2 sequences are SGHNT and YYREEE (reference sequence). The CDR3 is 15 amino acids. After removal of 3 bases from V and 2 bases from J, the junction contained 6 bases not matched to a gene. CDR3 sequence reads: CASSSPGQENYGYTF. CDR3 DNA sequence: TGTGCCAGCAGCTCACCGGGACAGGAAAACTATGGCTACACCTTC.

J is TRBJ1-2 and V is TRBV12-3 or TRBV12-4; D uncertain. CDR3 size: 11 residues. V lost 6 bases to trimming and J lost 8 bases, with 10 bases between them. The CDR3 here is CASSRGGGYTF. Written as DNA, the CDR3 is TGTGCCAGCAGCCGCGGTGGCGGCTACACCTTC.

The chain couples TRBV19 to TRBJ1-2; perhaps TRBD1 as D (6 bases). The ends were cut back, 7 bases at V and 8 bases at J, with 23 bases in the middle. This CDR3 region has 15 residues. Germline assignment: CDR1 LNHDA and CDR2 SQIVND (reference sequence). The chain's CDR3 is CASTPFAGTIEGYTF. CDR3 DNA sequence: TGTGCCAGTACCCCCTTCGCCGGGACAATAGAGGGCTACACCTTC.